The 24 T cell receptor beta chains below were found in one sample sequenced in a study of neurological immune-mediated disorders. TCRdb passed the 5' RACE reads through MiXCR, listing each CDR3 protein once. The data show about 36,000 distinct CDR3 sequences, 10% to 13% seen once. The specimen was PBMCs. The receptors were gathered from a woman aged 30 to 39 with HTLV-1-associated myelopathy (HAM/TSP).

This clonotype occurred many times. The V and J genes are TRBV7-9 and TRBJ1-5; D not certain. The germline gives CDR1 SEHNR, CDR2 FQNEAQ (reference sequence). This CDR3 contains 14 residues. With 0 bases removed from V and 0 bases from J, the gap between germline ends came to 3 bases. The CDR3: CASSLAGSNQPQHF. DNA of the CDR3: TGTGCCAGCAGCTTAGCCGGTAGCAATCAGCCCCAGCATTTT.

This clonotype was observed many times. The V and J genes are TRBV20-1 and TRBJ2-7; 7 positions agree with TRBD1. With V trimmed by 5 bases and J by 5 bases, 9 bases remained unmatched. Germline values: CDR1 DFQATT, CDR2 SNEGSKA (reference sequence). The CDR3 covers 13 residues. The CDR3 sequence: CSASTGNDDEQYF. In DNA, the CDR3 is TGCAGTGCTTCGACAGGGAATGACGACGAGCAGTACTTC.

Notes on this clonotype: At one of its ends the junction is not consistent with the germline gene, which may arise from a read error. The CDR3 region has the DNA TGTTCCAGCAGTTTATGGCAGGGCCATTGCTACACCTTC. Translated: CSSSLWQGHCYTF. This chain joins TRBV27 and TRBJ1-2; D possibly corresponds to TRBD1 (5 bases). Per germline, CDR1 MNHEY and CDR2 SMNVEV (reference sequence). This CDR3 has 13 residues.

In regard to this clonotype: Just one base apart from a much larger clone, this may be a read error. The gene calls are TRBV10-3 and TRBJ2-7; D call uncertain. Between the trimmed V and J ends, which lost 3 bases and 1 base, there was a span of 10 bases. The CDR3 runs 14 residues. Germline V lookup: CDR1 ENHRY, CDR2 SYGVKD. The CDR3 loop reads CAISEPAESYEQYF. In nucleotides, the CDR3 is TGTGCCATCAGTGAACCGGCAGAATCCTACGAGCAGTACTTC.

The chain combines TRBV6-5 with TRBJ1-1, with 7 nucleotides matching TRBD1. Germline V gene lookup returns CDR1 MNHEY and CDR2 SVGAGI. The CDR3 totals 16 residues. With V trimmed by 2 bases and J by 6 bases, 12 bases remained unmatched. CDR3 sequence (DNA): TGTGCCAGCAGTTACACCTTTGGACAGGAACGGCCTGAAGCTTTCTTT. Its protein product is CASSYTFGQERPEAFF.

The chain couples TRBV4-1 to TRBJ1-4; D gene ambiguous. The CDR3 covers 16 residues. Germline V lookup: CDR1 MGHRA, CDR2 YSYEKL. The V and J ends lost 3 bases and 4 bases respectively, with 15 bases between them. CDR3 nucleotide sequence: TGCGCCAGCAGCCACCCCAGAACGGGTGTTAATGAAAAACTGTTTTTT. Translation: CASSHPRTGVNEKLFF.

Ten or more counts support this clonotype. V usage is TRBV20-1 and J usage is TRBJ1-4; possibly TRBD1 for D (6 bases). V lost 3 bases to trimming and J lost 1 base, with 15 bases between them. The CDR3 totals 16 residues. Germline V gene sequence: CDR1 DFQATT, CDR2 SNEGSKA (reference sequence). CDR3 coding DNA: TGCAGTGCTAGGGTCAGGGGAGTAGAAACTAATGAAAAACTGTTTTTT. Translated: CSARVRGVETNEKLFF.

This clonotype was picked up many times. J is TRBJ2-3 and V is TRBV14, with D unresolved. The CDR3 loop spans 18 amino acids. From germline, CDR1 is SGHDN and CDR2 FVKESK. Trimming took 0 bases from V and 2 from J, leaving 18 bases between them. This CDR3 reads CASSQEGQHYSYTDTQYF. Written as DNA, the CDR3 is TGTGCCAGCAGCCAAGAAGGGCAGCACTATAGTTACACAGATACGCAGTATTTT.

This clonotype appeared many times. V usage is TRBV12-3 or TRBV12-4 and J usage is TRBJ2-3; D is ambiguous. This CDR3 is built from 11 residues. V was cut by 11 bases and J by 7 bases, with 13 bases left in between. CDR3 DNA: TGTGCCTCCACCCAGGTGAATACGCAGTATTTT. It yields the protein CASTQVNTQYF.

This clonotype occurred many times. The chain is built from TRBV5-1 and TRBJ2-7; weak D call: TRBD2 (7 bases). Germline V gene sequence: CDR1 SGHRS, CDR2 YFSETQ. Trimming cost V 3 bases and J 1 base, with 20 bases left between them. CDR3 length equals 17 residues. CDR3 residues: CASSSGGGGTRSYEQYF. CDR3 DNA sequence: TGCGCCAGCAGCTCTGGGGGGGGGGGCACTAGGTCCTACGAGCAGTACTTC.

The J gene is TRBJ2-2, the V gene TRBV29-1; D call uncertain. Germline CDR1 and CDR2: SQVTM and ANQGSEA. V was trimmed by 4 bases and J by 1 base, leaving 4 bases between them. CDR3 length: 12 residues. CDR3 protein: CSVVLNTGELFF. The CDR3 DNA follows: TGCAGCGTTGTCCTGAACACCGGGGAGCTGTTTTTT.

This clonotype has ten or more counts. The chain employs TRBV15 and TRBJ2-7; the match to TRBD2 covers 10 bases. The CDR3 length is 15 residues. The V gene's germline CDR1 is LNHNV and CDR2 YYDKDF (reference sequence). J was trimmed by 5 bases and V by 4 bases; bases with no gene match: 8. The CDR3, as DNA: TGTGCCACCAGCATAGGGCTAGCGGGGGTTGACGAGCAGTACTTC. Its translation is CATSIGLAGVDEQYF.

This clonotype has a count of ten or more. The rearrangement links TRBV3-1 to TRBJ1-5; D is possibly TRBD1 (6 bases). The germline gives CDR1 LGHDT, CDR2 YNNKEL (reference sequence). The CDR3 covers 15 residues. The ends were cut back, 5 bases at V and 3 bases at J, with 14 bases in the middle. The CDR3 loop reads CASSAGGIDNQPQHF. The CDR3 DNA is TGTGCCAGCAGCGCCGGGGGCATAGACAATCAGCCCCAGCATTTT.

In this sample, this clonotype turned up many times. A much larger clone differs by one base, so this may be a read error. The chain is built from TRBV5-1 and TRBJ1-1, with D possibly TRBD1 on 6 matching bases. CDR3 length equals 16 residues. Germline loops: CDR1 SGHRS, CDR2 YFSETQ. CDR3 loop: CTSSRSAGTSLYEAFF. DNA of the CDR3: TGCACCAGCAGCAGGAGTGCCGGGACATCCTTGTATGAAGCTTTCTTT.

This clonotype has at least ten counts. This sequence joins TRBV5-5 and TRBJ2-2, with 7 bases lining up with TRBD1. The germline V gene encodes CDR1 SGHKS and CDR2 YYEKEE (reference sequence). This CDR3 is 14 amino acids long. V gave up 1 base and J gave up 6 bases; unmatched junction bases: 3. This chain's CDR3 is CASSLLGGPGELFF. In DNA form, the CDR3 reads TGTGCCAGCAGCTTGTTAGGGGGCCCCGGGGAGCTGTTTTTT.

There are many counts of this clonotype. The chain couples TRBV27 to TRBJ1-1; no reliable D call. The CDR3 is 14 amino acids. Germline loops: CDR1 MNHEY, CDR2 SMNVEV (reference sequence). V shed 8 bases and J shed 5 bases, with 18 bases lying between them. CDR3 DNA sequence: TGTGCCAGCTTTTCTCCTGGGGTGGGAACTGAAGCTTTCTTT. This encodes CASFSPGVGTEAFF.

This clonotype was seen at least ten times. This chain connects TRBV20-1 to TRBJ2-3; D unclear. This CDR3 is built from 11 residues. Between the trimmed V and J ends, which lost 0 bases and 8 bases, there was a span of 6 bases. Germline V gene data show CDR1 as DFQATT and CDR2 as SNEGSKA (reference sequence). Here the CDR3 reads CSARDPGTQYF. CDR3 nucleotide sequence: TGCAGTGCTAGAGATCCCGGTACGCAGTATTTT.

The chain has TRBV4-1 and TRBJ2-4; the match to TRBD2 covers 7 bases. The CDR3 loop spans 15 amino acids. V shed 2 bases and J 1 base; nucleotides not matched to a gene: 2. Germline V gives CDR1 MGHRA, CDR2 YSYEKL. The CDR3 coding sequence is TGCGCCAGCAGCCAAATGGGGGGGGCCAAAAACATTCAGTACTTC. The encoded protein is CASSQMGGAKNIQYF.

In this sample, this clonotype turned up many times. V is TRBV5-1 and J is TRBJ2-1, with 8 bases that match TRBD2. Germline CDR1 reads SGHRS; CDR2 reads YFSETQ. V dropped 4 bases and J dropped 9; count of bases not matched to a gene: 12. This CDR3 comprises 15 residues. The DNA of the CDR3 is TGCGCCAGCAGCCCCCGGGGGGGCCAGGACGCTGAGCAGTTCTTC. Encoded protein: CASSPRGGQDAEQFF.

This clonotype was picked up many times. Here the CDR3 DNA reads TGTGCCAGCAGTTTTTTTGGGACTAGAGACTCGGCCGGGGAGCTGTTTTTT. This translates into CASSFFGTRDSAGELFF. This chain connects TRBV12-3 or TRBV12-4 to TRBJ2-2, with 8 bases identical to TRBD2. After removal of 3 bases from V and 6 bases from J, the junction contained 12 bases not matched to a gene. This CDR3 has 17 residues.

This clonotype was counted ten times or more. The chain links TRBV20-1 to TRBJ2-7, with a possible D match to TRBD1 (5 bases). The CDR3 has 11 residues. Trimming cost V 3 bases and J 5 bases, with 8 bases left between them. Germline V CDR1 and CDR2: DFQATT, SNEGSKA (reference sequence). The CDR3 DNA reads TGCAGTGCTAGCCCACAGGACGAGCAGTACTTC. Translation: CSASPQDEQYF.

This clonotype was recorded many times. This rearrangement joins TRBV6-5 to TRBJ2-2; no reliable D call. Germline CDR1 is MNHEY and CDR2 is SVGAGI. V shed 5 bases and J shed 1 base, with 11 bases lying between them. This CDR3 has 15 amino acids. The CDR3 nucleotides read TGTGCCAGCAGTCCCCGTGGGAAGAACACCGGGGAGCTGTTTTTT. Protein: CASSPRGKNTGELFF.

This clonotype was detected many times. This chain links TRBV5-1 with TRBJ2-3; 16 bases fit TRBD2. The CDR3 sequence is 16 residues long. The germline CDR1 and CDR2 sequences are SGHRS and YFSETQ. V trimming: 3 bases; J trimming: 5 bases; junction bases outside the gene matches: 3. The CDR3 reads CASSSGLAGGQDTQYF. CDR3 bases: TGCGCCAGCAGCTCGGGACTAGCGGGGGGGCAAGATACGCAGTATTTT.

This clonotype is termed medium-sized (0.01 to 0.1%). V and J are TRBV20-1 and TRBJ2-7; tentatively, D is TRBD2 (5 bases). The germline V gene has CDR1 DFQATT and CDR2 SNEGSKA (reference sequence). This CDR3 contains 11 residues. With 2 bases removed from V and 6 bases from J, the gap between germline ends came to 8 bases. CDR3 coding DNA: TGCAGTGCTAGACTAGCCTTCGAGCAGTACTTC. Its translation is CSARLAFEQYF.